The present T cell receptor (beta chain) was sequenced within a study of T cells in Graves' hyperthyroidism and ophthalmopathy. For Graves' hyperthyroidism to be stable, ophthalmopathy could not progress within 18 months. Overall study findings and caveats: From stable hyperthyroidism, ophthalmopathy was set apart by a 13 V-J model. The model identified upcoming ophthalmopathy a median roughly 6 months ahead of onset.

The CDR3 loop spans 15 amino acids. Germline CDR1 is LGHDT and CDR2 is YNNKEL (reference sequence). The J segment lost 5 bases and the V segment lost 6 bases, leaving 7 bases of the junction unmatched. As concerns this clonotype: The antigen is not known.

Using RNA transcripts as the source, TCR beta CDR3 regions were amplified. Using the HTBI primer set, a first-round RT-PCR was run on the TCR CDR3. MiXCR, applied by TCRdb to the multiplex PCR reads, yields one record per CDR3 protein. The sample has more than 450,000 distinct CDR3 sequences, less than 15% seen once. Sample: blood. This sequence joins TRBV3-1 and TRBJ2-1, with 10 positions matching TRBD2. This TCR came from a woman between 40 and 50 years old with Graves' hyperthyroidism. The CDR3 DNA is TGTGCCAGCAGACAACTAGCGGGAAAGGACAATGAGCAGTTCTTC. It yields the protein CASRQLAGKDNEQFF.